The 8 T cell receptor beta chains in this list originate from one sample, sequenced in a study of cytomegalovirus exposure and HLA in healthy donors. Amplification used 60 Vbeta primers and 13 Jbeta primers. Profiling relied on immunoSEQ multiplex PCR, and the TCRdb table lists in-frame clones only, not all of them. The sample holds under 150,000 clones, around four fifths seen once. The sample comprised PBMCs. Receptors were obtained from a boy between 5 and 17 years old in good health and CMV-seronegative.

The genes are TRBV27 and TRBJ2-7; D gene uncertain. V lost 0 bases and J 6 bases, leaving 18 bases between the germline ends. In germline, CDR1 is MNHEY, CDR2 SMNVEV (reference sequence). This CDR3 has 16 amino acids. For the CDR3, the DNA is TGTGCCAGCAGTTTATCGGGCCTTTCTGATCTCGGCGAGCAGTACTTC. It specifies CASSLSGLSDLGEQYF.

The chain links TRBV7-9 to TRBJ1-4, with D perhaps matching TRBD1 (5 bases). CDR3 length equals 15 residues. Looked up from germline, CDR1 is SEHNR and CDR2 is FQNEAQ (reference sequence). With 1 base removed from V and 5 bases from J, the gap between germline ends came to 11 bases. CDR3 DNA sequence: TGTGCCAGCAGCTTAGGGGCAGGGCCCAATGAAAAACTGTTTTTT. The encoded protein is CASSLGAGPNEKLFF.

This chain connects TRBV5-6 to TRBJ2-1, with D possibly being TRBD2 (5 bases). The ends were cut back, 2 bases at V and 8 bases at J, with 11 bases in the middle. The V gene's germline CDR1 is SGHDT and CDR2 YYEEEE. The CDR3 covers 13 residues. In DNA, the CDR3 is TGTGCCAGCAGCTTCCAGCGGTGGGATGAGCAGTTCTTC. Its protein is CASSFQRWDEQFF.

The genes are TRBV5-1 and TRBJ2-3; 13 nucleotides align to TRBD2. Germline V gene sequence: CDR1 SGHRS, CDR2 YFSETQ. V lost 4 bases to trimming and J lost 4 bases; unmatched junction nucleotides: 6. The CDR3 is 16 residues long. Here the CDR3 reads CASSPLAGGLPDTQYF. CDR3 nucleotides: TGCGCCAGCAGCCCACTAGCGGGAGGGCTCCCAGATACGCAGTATTTT.

J is TRBJ2-7 and V is TRBV30; 11 bases fit TRBD1. CDR1 and CDR2 from the germline V gene are GTSNPN and SVGIG (reference sequence). V lost 4 bases and J lost 6; bases outside the gene matches: 8. The CDR3 extends over 14 amino acids. The CDR3 loop is CAWNYGTGGIEQYF. CDR3 in DNA: TGTGCCTGGAACTACGGGACAGGGGGAATCGAGCAGTACTTC. Full variable domain (outside the CDR3, taken from reference TRBV30 and TRBJ2-7): SQTIHQWPATLVQPVGSPLSLECTVEGTSNPNLYWYRQAAGRGLQLLFYSVGIGQISSEVPQNLSASRPQDRQFILSSKKLLLSDSGFYLCAWNYGTGGIEQYFGPGTRLTVT.

The chain recombines TRBV7-9 with TRBJ1-5; tentative D call: TRBD1 (5 bases). CDR1 is SEHNR and CDR2 is FQNEAQ in the germline V gene (reference sequence). Trimming stripped 1 base from V and 5 bases from J, with 12 bases between. The CDR3 contains 15 residues. CDR3 bases: TGTGCCAGCAGCTTAGGGGTAGGGACTGATCAGCCCCAGCATTTT. Translation gives CASSLGVGTDQPQHF.

This clone was counted a few times. The chain uses TRBV2 and TRBJ2-1; 7 nucleotides align to TRBD2. The CDR3 contains 15 residues. The germline gives CDR1 SNHLY, CDR2 FYNNEI. Trimming removed 3 bases from V and 6 bases from J; junction bases left unmatched: 8. CDR3 in amino acids: CASSEVGGGFNEQFF. The CDR3 DNA is TGTGCCAGCAGTGAGGTTGGGGGAGGGTTCAATGAGCAGTTCTTC. The complete variable domain, with remaining parts taken from reference TRBV2 and TRBJ2-1, reads EPEVTQTPSHQVTQMGQEVILRCVPISNHLYFYWYRQILGQKVEFLVSFYNNEISEKSEIFDDQFSVERPDGSNFTLKIRSTKLEDSAMYFCASSEVGGGFNEQFFGPGTRLTVL.

The chain is built from TRBV27 and TRBJ1-1, with D hard to call. Per the germline V gene, CDR1 is MNHEY and CDR2 is SMNVEV (reference sequence). The CDR3 is made up of 14 amino acids. Between the trimmed V and J ends, which lost 0 bases and 2 bases, there was a span of 7 bases. This CDR3 reads CASSLSTANTEAFF. The CDR3 region has the DNA TGTGCCAGCAGTTTATCAACAGCTAACACTGAAGCTTTCTTT.